The text below deals with one T cell receptor (beta chain). Antigen: not known. Sample-barcoded 5' priming and a J-beta primer mix drove a second PCR of roughly 7 to 11 cycles. A tag from a template-switch adaptor with 12 random nucleotides marked each cDNA molecule. Each CDR3 protein gets one entry after TCRdb re-called the 5' RACE reads with MiXCR. The top ten hold roughly 2.1% of the sample, which has under 2,000,000 distinct CDR3 sequences, about 49% seen once. The CDR3 consists of 13 residues. Trimming pared 2 bases from V and 5 bases from J, leaving 7 bases between. Germline V gene sequence: CDR1 MGHRA, CDR2 YSYEKL. This sample was taken from a study of blood T cells in healthy people across ages. Study details: T cells yielded about one barcoded beta molecule per two cells through template switching.

Whole-study findings and limits: Estimates based on one million T cells were treated as lower bounds. TCR beta diversity, measured per million T cells, fell in a roughly linear way with age.

The specimen sequenced was blood. The chain links TRBV4-1 to TRBJ2-4, with D hard to call. This receptor was obtained from a woman between 40 and 50 years old in good health. Here the CDR3 DNA reads TGCGCCAGCAGCCAATTACCCGAAAACATTCAGTACTTC. It translates to CASSQLPENIQYF.